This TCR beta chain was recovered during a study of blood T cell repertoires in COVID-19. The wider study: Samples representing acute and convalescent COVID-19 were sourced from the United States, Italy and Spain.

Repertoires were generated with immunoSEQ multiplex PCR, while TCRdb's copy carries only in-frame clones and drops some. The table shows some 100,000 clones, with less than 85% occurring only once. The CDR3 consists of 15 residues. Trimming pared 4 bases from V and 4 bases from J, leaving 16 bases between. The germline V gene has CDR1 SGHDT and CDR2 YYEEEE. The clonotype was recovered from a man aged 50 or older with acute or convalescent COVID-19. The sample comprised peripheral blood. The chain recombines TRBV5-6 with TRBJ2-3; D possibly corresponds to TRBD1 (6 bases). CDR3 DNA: TGTGCCAGCAGCCCGGGGCAGGGGAACGCAGATACGCAGTATTTT. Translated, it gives CASSPGQGNADTQYF.